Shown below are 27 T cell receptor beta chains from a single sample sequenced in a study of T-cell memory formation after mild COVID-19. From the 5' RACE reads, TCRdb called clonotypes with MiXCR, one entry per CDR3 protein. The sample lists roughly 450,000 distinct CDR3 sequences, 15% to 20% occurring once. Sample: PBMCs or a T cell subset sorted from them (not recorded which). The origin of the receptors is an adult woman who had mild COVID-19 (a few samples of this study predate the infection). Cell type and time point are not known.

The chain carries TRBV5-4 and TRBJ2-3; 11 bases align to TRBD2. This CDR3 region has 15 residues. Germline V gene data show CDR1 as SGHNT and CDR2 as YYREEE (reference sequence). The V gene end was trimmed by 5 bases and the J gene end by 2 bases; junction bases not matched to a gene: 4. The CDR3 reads CASRRTSGFTDTQYF. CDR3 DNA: TGTGCCAGCAGGCGGACTAGCGGGTTCACAGATACGCAGTATTTT.

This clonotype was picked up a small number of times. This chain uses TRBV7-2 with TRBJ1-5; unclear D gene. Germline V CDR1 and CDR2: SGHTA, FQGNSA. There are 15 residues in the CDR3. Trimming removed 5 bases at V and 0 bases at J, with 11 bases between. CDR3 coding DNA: TGTGCCAGCAGCCTGTGGGCCAATAGCAATCAGCCCCAGCATTTT. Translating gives CASSLWANSNQPQHF.

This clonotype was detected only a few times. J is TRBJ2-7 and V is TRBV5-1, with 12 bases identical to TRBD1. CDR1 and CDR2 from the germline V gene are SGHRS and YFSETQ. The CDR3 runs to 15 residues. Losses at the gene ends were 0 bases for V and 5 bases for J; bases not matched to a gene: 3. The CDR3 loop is CASSLEGQGAHEQYF. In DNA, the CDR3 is TGCGCCAGCAGCTTGGAGGGACAGGGGGCCCACGAGCAGTACTTC.

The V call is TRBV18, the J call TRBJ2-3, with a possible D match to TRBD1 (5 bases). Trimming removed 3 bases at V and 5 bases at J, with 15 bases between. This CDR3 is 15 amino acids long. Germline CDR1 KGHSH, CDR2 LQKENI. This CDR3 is CASSPGKTDVDTQYF. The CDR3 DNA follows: TGTGCCAGCTCACCGGGCAAGACAGACGTAGATACGCAGTATTTT.

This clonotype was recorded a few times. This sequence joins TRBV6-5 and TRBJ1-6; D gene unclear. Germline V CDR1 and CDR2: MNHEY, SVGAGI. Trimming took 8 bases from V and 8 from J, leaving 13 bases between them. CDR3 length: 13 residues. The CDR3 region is CASFGGEYSPLHF. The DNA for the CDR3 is TGTGCCAGCTTCGGCGGCGAGTATTCACCCCTCCACTTT.

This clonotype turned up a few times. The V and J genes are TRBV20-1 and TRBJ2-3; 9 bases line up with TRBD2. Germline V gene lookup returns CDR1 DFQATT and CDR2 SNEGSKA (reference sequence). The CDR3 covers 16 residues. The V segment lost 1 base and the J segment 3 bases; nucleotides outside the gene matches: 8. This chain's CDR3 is CSARVAAGGITDTQYF. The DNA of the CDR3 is TGCAGTGCTAGAGTAGCAGCGGGAGGAATTACAGATACGCAGTATTTT.

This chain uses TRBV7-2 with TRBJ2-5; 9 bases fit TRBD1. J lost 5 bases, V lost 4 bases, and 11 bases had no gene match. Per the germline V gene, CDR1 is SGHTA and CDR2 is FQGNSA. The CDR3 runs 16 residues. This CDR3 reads CASSSRMDRGGETQYF. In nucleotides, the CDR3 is TGTGCCAGCAGCTCCCGAATGGACAGGGGAGGGGAGACCCAGTACTTC.

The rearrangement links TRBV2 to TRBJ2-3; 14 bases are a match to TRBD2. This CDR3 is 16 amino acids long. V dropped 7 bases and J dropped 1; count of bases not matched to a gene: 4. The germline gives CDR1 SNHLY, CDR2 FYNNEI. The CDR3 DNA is TGTGCCAGCACCAAGGGACTAGCGGGAGGCACAGATACGCAGTATTTT. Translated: CASTKGLAGGTDTQYF. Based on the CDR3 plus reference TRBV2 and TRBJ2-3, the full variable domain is EPEVTQTPSHQVTQMGQEVILRCVPISNHLYFYWYRQILGQKVEFLVSFYNNEISEKSEIFDDQFSVERPDGSNFTLKIRSTKLEDSAMYFCASTKGLAGGTDTQYFGPGTRLTVL.

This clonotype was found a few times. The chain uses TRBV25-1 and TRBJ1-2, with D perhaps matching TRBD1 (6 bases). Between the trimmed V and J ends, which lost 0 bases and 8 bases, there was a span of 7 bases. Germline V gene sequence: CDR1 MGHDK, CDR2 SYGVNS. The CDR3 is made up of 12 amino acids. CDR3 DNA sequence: TGTGCCAGCAGTGAATACGGGGGCGGCTACACCTTC. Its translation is CASSEYGGGYTF.

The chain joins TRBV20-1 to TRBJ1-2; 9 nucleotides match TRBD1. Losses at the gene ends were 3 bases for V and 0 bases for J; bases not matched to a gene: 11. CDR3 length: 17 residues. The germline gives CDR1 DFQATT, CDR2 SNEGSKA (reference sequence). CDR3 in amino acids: CSASVPGQGLSNYGYTF. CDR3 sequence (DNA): TGCAGTGCTAGTGTACCGGGACAGGGTCTTTCTAACTATGGCTACACCTTC.

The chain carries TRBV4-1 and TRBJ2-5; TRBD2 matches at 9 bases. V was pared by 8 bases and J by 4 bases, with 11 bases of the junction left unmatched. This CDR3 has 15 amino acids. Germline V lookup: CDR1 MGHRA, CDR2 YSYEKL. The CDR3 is CASRAGGASGETQYF. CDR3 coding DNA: TGCGCCAGCCGCGCGGGGGGGGCGTCGGGAGAGACCCAGTACTTC.

The CDR3 DNA reads as TGTGCCAGCTCACCACCTGGCTCAGGGGGCCGAGGGGATACGCAGTATTTT. Protein product: CASSPPGSGGRGDTQYF. V usage is TRBV18 and J usage is TRBJ2-3; 8 bases line up with TRBD1. Germline V CDR1 and CDR2: KGHSH, LQKENI. The CDR3 is 17 residues long. V shed 0 bases, J shed 6 bases, and the junction held 11 bases outside the gene matches. Combining the CDR3 with reference TRBV18 and TRBJ2-3 gives the whole variable domain NAGVMQNPRHLVRRRGQEARLRCSPMKGHSHVYWYRQLPEEGLKFMVYLQKENIIDESGMPKERFSAEFPKEGPSILRIQQVVRGDSAAYFCASSPPGSGGRGDTQYFGPGTRLTVL.

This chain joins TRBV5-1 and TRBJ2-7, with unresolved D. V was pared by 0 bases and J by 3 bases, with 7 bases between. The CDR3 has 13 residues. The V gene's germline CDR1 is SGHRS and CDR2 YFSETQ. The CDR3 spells CASSLEQDYEQYF. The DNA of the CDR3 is TGCGCCAGCAGCTTGGAACAAGACTACGAGCAGTACTTC.

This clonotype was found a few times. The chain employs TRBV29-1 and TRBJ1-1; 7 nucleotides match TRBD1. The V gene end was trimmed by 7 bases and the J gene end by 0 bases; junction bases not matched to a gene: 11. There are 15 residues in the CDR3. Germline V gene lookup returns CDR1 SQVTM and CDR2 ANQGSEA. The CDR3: CSATGTALMNTEAFF. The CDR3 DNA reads TGCAGCGCTACTGGGACAGCCCTTATGAACACTGAAGCTTTCTTT.

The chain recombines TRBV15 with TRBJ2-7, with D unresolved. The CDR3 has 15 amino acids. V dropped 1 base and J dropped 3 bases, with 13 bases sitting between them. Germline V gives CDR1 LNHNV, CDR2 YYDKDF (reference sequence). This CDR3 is CATSRGLPWGYEQYF. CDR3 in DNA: TGTGCCACCAGCAGAGGCCTCCCGTGGGGCTACGAGCAGTACTTC.

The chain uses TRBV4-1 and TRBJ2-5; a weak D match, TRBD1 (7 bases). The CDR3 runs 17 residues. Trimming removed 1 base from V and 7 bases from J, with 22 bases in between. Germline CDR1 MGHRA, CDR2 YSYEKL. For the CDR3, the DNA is TGCGCCAGCAGCCAAGGGGGGATCAGGGGGGCTTCGGTGACCCAGTACTTC. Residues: CASSQGGIRGASVTQYF.

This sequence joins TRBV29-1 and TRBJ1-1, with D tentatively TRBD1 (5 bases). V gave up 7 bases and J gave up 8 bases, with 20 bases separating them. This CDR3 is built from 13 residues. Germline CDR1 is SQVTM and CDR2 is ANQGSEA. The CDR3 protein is CSGQGDPAREAFF. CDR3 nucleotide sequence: TGCAGCGGGCAAGGGGACCCGGCGAGAGAAGCTTTCTTT.

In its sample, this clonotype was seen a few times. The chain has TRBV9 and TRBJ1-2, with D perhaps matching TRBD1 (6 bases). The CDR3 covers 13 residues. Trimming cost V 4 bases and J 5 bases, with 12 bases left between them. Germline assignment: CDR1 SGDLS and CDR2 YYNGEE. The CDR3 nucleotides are TGTGCCAGCAGCATCAGAGGGGGGTATGGCTACACCTTC. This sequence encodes CASSIRGGYGYTF.

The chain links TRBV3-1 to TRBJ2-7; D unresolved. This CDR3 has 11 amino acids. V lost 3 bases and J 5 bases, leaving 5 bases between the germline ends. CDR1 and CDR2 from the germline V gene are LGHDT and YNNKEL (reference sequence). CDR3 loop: CASSQTHEQYF. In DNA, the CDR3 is TGTGCCAGCAGCCAGACACACGAGCAGTACTTC.

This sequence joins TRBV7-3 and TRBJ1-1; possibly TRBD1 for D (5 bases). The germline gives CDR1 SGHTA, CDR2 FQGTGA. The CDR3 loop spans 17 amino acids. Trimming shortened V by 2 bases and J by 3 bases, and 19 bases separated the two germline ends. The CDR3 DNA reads TGTGCCAGCAGCTTAGGTCCGGGGGTGGGTGAGGACACTGAAGCTTTCTTT. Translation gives CASSLGPGVGEDTEAFF.

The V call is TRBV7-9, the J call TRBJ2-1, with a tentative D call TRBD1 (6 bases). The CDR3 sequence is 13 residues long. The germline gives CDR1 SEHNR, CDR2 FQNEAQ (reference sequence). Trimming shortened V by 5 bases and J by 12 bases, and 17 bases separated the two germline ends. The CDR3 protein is CASSLNYRDGQFF. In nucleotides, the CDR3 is TGTGCCAGCAGCCTAAACTACAGGGATGGGCAGTTCTTC.

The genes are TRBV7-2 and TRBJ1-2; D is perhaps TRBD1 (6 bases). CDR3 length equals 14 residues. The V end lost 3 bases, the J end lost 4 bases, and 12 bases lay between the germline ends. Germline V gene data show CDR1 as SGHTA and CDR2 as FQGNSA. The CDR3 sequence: CASSFHTGSYGYTF. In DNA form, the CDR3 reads TGTGCCAGCAGCTTTCACACAGGGAGCTATGGCTACACCTTC.

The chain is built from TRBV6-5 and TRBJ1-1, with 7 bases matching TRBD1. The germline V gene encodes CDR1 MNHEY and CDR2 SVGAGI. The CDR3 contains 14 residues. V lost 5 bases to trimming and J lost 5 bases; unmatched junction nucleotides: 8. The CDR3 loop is CASSPDREGTEAFF. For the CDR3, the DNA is TGTGCCAGCAGTCCTGACAGGGAGGGAACTGAAGCTTTCTTT.

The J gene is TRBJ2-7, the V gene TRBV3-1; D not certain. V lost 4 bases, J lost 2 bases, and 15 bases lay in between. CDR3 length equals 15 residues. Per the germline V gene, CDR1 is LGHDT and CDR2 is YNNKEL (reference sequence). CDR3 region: CASSPSPRSAYEQYF. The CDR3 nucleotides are TGTGCCAGCAGCCCTTCCCCGCGGTCGGCCTACGAGCAGTACTTC.

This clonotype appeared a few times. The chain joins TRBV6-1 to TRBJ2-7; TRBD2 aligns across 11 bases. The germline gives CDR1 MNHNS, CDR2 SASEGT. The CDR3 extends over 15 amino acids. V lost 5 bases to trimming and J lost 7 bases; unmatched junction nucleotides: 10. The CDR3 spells CASSPLAGVTREQYF. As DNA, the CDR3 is TGTGCCAGCAGTCCACTAGCGGGAGTCACCCGGGAGCAGTACTTC.

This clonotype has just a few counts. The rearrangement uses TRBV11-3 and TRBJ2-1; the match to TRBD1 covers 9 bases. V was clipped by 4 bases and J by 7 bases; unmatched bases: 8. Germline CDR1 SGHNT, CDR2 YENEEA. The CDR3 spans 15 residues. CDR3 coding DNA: TGTGCCAGCAGCTCCGGACAGGGGTTGTTAAATGAGCAGTTCTTC. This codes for CASSSGQGLLNEQFF.

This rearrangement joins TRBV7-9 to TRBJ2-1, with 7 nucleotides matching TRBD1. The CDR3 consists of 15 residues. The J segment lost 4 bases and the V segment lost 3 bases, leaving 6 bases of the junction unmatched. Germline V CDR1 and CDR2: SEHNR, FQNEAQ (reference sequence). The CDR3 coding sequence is TGTGCCAGCAGCTTTGCCGGGACAGAATACAATGAGCAGTTCTTC. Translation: CASSFAGTEYNEQFF.